Shown below are 5 T cell receptor beta chains from a single sample sequenced in a study of blood T cells in healthy people across ages (dated by TCRdb to between 2014 and 2017). The library was built by means of 5' RACE. The listed sequencing device is Illumina HiSeq 2500. A second roughly 6 to 12 cycle PCR used a sample-barcoded 5' primer and a J-beta primer mix. TCRdb applied fastp at Q25 and MiXCR to the public reads, then kept only in-frame beta chains. CDR3 protein duplicates are merged, each entry listing the most common genes and DNA. The sample table lists roughly 500,000 distinct CDR3 sequences, about 25% of them with a count of one. Of the sample, about 18% is held by the ten largest clones. The sequencing input was blood. The receptors originated from a woman in her 70s in good health.

V gene TRBV5-1 combines with J gene TRBJ1-1; a weak D match, TRBD1 (6 bases). Germline V CDR1 and CDR2: SGHRS, YFSETQ. The V end was cut by 4 bases, the J end by 0 bases, with 10 bases between. The CDR3 is 14 residues long. In DNA form, the CDR3 reads TGCGCCAGCAGCCCAGGGACAATGAACACTGAAGCTTTCTTT. This translates into CASSPGTMNTEAFF.

The chain uses TRBV25-1 and TRBJ2-5; a possible D gene is TRBD2 (6 bases). V dropped 2 bases and J dropped 7 bases, with 11 bases sitting between them. Germline-derived CDR1 and CDR2 are MGHDK and SYGVNS. The CDR3 has 13 amino acids. In DNA, the CDR3 is TGTGCCAGCAGTGAAGGGACTCAAAGGACCCAGTACTTC. The encoded protein is CASSEGTQRTQYF.

For the CDR3, the DNA is TGCGCCAGCAGCCATCGCTACTTCTCCCCGGGACTAGCGGGGAAACCTTCAAATGAGCAGTTCTTC. As protein: CASSHRYFSPGLAGKPSNEQFF. The V call is TRBV4-3, the J call TRBJ2-5; 13 bases map to TRBD2. The tail of the sequence fits TRBJ2-1 better, so the J call may be wrong. Germline loops: CDR1 LGHNA, CDR2 YSLEER. The CDR3 consists of 22 residues.

The rearrangement links TRBV20-1 to TRBJ2-7; either TRBD1 or TRBD2 may fit D (6 bases each). V was clipped by 3 bases and J by 4 bases, with 19 bases between them. CDR1 is DFQATT, CDR2 SNEGSKA, per germline (reference sequence). The CDR3 sequence is 15 residues long. DNA of the CDR3: TGCAGTGCTAGGGGGGGAGCCGGGGGCGGATACGAGCAGTACTTC. It is translated as CSARGGAGGGYEQYF.

V gene TRBV12-3 or TRBV12-4 combines with J gene TRBJ1-2; 8 nucleotides line up with TRBD1. CDR3 length: 13 residues. In DNA, the CDR3 is TGTGCTACTACAGGGGGAATTGGCTATGGCTACACCTTC. It translates to CATTGGIGYGYTF.